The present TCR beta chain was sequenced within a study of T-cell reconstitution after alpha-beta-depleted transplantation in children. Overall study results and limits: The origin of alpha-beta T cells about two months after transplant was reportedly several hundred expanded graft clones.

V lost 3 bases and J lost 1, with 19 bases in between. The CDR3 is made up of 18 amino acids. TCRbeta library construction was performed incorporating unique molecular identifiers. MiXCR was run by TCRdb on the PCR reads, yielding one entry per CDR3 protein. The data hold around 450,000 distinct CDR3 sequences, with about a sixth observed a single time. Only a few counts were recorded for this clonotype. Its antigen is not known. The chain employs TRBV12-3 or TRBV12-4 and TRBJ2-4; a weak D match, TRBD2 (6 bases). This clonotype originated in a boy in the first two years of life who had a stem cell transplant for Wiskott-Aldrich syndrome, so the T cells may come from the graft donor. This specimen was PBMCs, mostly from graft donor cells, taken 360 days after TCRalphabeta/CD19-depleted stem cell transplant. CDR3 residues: CASSFGGIQAVAKNIQYF. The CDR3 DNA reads TGTGCCAGCAGTTTTGGCGGGATCCAAGCGGTTGCCAAAAACATTCAGTACTTC.